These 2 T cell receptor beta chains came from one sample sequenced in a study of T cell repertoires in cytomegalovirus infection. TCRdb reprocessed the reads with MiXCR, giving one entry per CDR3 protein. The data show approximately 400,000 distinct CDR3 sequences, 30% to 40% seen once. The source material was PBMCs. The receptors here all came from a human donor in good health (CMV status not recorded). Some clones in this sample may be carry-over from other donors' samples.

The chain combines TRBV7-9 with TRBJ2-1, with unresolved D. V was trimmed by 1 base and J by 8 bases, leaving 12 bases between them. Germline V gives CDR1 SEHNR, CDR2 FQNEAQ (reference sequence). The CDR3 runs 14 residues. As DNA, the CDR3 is TGTGCCAGCAGCTTAGATGGGGTCCCCTATGAGCAGTTCTTC. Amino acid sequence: CASSLDGVPYEQFF.

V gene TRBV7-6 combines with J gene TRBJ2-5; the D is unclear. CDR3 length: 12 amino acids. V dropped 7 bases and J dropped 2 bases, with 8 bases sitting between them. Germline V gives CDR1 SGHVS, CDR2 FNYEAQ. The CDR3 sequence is CASTPLQETQYF. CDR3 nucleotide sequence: TGTGCCAGCACCCCCTTACAAGAGACCCAGTACTTC.